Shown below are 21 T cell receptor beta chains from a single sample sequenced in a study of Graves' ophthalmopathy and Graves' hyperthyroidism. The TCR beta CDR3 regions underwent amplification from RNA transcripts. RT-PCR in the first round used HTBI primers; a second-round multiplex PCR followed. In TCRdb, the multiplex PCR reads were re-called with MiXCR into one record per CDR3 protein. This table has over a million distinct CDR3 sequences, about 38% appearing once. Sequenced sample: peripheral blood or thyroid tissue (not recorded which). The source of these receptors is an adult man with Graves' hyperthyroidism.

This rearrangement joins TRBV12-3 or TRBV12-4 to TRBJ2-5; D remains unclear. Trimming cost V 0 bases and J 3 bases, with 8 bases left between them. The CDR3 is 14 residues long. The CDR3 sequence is CASSLAAPKETQYF. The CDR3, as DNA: TGTGCCAGCAGTTTAGCGGCCCCCAAAGAGACCCAGTACTTC.

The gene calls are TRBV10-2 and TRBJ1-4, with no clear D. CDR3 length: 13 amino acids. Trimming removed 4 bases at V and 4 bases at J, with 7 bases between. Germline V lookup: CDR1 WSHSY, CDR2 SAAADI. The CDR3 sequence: CASSATLNEKLFF. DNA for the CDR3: TGCGCCAGCAGTGCGACCCTTAATGAAAAACTGTTTTTT.

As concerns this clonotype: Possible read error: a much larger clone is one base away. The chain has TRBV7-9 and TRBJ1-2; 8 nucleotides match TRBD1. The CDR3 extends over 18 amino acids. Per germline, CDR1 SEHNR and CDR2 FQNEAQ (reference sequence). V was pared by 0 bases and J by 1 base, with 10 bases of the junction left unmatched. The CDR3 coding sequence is TGTGCCAGCAGCTTAGCTGGTTTGGGCACAGGGGGTAACTATGGCTACACCTTC. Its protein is CASSLAGLGTGGNYGYTF.

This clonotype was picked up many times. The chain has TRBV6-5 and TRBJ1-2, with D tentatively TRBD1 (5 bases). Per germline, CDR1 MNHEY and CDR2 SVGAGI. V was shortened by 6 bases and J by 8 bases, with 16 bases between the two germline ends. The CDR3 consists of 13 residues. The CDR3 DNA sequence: TGTGCCAGCAGCCAACGGGGGTCCAACGGCTACACCTTC. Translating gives CASSQRGSNGYTF.

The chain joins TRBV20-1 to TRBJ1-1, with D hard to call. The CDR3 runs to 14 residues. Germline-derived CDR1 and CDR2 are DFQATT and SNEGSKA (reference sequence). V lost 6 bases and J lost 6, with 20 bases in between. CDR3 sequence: CSAPAPSMGPEAFF. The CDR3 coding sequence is TGCAGTGCCCCCGCCCCATCAATGGGCCCTGAAGCTTTCTTT.

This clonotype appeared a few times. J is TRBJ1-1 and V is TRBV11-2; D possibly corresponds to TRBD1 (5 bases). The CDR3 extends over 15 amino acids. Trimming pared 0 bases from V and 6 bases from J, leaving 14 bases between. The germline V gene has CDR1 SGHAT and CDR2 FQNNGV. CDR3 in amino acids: CASSLDRAKSAEAFF. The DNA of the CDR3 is TGTGCCAGCAGCTTAGACAGGGCAAAGAGCGCTGAAGCTTTCTTT.

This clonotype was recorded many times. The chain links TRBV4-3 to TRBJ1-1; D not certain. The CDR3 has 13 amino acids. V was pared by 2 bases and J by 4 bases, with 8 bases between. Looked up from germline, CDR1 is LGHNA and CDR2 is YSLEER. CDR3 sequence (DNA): TGCGCCAGCAGCCAATCGTCGAGCACTGAAGCTTTCTTT. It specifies CASSQSSSTEAFF.

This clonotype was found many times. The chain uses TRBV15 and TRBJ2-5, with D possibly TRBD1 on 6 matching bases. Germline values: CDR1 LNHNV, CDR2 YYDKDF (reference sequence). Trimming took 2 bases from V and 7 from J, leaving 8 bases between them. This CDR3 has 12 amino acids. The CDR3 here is CATSRLQGTQYF. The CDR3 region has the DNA TGTGCCACCAGCAGATTACAGGGGACCCAGTACTTC.

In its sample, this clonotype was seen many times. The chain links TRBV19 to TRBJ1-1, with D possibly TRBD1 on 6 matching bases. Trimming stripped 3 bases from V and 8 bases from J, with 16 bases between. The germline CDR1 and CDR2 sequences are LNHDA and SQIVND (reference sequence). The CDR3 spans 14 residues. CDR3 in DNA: TGTGCCAGTAGTATTGAAGGGGGGTTCGTCGAAGCTTTCTTT. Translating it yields CASSIEGGFVEAFF.

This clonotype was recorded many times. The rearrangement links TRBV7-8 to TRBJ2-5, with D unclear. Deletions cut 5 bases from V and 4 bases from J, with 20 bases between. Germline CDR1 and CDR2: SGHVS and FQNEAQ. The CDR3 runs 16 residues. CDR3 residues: CASSRRPGPARETQYF. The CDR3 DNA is TGTGCCAGCAGCCGCCGACCGGGTCCCGCGCGAGAGACCCAGTACTTC. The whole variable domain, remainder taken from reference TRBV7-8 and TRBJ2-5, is GAGVSQSPRYKVAKRGQDVALRCDPISGHVSLFWYQQALGQGPEFLTYFQNEAQLDKSGLPSDRFFAERPEGSVSTLKIQRTQQEDSAVYLCASSRRPGPARETQYFGPGTRLLVL.

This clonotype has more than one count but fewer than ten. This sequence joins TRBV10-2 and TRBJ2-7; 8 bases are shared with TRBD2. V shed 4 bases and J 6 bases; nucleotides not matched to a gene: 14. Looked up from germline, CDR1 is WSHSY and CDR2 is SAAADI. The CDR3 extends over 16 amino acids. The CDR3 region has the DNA TGCGCCAGCAGTGCCAGCAGCGGGGGCATGGGCTCCGAGCAGTACTTC. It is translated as CASSASSGGMGSEQYF.

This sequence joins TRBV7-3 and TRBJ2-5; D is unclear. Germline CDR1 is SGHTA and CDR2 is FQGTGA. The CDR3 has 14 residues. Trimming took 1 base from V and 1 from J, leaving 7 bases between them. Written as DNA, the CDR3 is TGTGCCAGCAGCTTAAATCCCGGCCAAGAGACCCAGTACTTC. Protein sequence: CASSLNPGQETQYF. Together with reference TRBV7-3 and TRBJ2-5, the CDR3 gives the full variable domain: GAGVSQTPSNKVTEKGKYVELRCDPISGHTALYWYRQSLGQGPEFLIYFQGTGAADDSGLPNDRFFAVRPEGSVSTLKIQRTERGDSAVYLCASSLNPGQETQYFGPGTRLLVL.

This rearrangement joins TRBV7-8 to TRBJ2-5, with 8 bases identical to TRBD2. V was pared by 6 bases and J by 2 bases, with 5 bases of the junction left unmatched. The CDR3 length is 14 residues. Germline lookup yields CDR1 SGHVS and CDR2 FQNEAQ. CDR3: CASRPSGSQETQYF. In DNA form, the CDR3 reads TGTGCCAGCAGACCTAGCGGGTCGCAAGAGACCCAGTACTTC.

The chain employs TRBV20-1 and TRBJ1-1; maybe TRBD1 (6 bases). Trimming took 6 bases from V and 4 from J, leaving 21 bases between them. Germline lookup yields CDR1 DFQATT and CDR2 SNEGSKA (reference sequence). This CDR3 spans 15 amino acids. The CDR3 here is CSAPPPRTEVTEAFF. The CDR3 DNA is TGCAGTGCCCCCCCCCCCCGGACAGAAGTCACTGAAGCTTTCTTT.

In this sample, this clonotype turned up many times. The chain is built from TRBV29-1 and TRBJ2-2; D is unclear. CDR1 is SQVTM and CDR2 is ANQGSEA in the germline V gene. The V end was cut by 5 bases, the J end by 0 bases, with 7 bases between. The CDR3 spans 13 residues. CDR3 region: CSVCMSNTGELFF. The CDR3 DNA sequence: TGCAGCGTTTGCATGTCGAACACCGGGGAGCTGTTTTTT.

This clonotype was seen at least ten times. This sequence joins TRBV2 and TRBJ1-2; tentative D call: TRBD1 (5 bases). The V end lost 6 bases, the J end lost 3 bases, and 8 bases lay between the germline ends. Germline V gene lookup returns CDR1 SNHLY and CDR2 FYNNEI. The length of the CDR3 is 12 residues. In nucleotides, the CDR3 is TGTGCCAGCAGGGGACTGCACTATGGCTACACCTTC. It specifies CASRGLHYGYTF.

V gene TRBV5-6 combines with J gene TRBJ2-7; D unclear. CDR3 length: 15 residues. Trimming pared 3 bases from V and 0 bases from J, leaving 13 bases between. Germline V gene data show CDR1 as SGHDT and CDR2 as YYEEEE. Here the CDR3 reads CASSSLYPLSYEQYF. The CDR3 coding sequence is TGTGCCAGCAGCTCGCTGTATCCGCTCTCCTACGAGCAGTACTTC.

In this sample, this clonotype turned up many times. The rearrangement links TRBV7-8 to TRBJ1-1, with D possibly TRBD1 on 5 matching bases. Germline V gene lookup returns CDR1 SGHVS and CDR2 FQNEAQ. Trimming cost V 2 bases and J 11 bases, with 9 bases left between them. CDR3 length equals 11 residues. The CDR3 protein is CASSLPGDAFF. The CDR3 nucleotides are TGTGCCAGCAGCTTACCGGGGGACGCTTTCTTT.

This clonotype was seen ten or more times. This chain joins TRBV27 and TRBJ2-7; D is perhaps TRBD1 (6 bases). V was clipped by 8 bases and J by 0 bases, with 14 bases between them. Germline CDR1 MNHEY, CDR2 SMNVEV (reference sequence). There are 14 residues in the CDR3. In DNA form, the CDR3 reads TGTGCCAGCCGCCACCGGGACACCTCCTACGAGCAGTACTTC. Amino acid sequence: CASRHRDTSYEQYF.

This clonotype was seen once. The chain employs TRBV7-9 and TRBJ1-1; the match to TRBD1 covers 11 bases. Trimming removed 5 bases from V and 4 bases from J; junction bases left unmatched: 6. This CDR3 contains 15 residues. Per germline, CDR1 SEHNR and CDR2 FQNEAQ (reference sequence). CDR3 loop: CASSRTGGDSTEAFF. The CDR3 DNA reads TGTGCCAGCAGCCGGACAGGGGGCGACAGCACTGAAGCTTTCTTT.

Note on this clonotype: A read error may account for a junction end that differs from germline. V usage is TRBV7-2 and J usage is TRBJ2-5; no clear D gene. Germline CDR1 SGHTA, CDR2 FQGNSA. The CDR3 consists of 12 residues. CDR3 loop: CAGSIEQETQYF. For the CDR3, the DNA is TGTGCCGGCAGCATAGAACAAGAGACCCAGTACTTC.